This entry lists 15 T cell receptor beta chains sequenced from one sample in a study of CD8 T cells in ankylosing spondylitis. Study-wide results and limits: Blood of patients with ankylosing spondylitis appeared to be characterized by a TCR beta motif of eight highly homologous variants.

TCRdb reanalysed the 5' RACE reads using MiXCR and keeps one entry per CDR3 protein. The table has fewer than 500,000 distinct CDR3 sequences, roughly 26% seen once. These receptors lack a known antigen. The sample consisted of blood, either unsorted or a sorted T cell fraction (not recorded which). The receptors shown here come from a male donor with ankylosing spondylitis.

The chain couples TRBV3-1 to TRBJ1-1; D is unclear. Trimming stripped 0 bases from V and 1 base from J, with 9 bases between. Germline assignment: CDR1 LGHDT and CDR2 YNNKEL (reference sequence). CDR3 length equals 15 residues. CDR3 residues: CASSQDRSGNTEAFF. The CDR3 DNA sequence: TGTGCCAGCAGCCAAGATCGTTCAGGGAACACTGAAGCTTTCTTT. The whole variable domain, filled in from reference TRBV3-1 and TRBJ1-1, reads DTAVSQTPKYLVTQMGNDKSIKCEQNLGHDTMYWYKQDSKKFLKIMFSYNNKELIINETVPNRFSPKSPDKAHLNLHINSLELGDSAVYFCASSQDRSGNTEAFFGQGTRLTVV.

The chain links TRBV20-1 to TRBJ2-1, with D possibly matching TRBD2 (6 bases). This CDR3 spans 15 amino acids. Trimming removed 7 bases from V and 5 bases from J, with 21 bases in between. The V gene's germline CDR1 is DFQATT and CDR2 SNEGSKA (reference sequence). The chain's CDR3 is CSVNSGLRANNEQFF. In DNA, the CDR3 is TGCAGTGTCAATAGCGGCCTTAGGGCCAACAATGAGCAGTTCTTC.

This clonotype was found a few times. The chain carries TRBV9 and TRBJ2-1; no clear D gene. Trimming removed 1 base from V and 7 bases from J, with 15 bases in between. From germline, CDR1 is SGDLS and CDR2 YYNGEE. The CDR3 contains 15 residues. CDR3 sequence: CASSVLPKSANEQFF. The CDR3 coding sequence is TGTGCCAGCAGCGTACTGCCCAAGTCGGCTAATGAGCAGTTCTTC.

V and J are TRBV3-1 and TRBJ2-5; D perhaps matches TRBD2 (5 bases). Per the germline V gene, CDR1 is LGHDT and CDR2 is YNNKEL (reference sequence). Trimming stripped 2 bases from V and 5 bases from J, with 15 bases between. The CDR3 has 15 amino acids. In DNA form, the CDR3 reads TGTGCCAGCAGCCAAAGGTCCGGGGAGCGGGAGACCCAGTACTTC. Its protein is CASSQRSGERETQYF.

This sequence joins TRBV2 and TRBJ2-3; TRBD2 agrees at 10 bases. There are 15 residues in the CDR3. V shed 7 bases, J shed 2 bases, and the junction held 6 bases outside the gene matches. Germline assignment: CDR1 SNHLY and CDR2 FYNNEI. Here the CDR3 reads CASNWLAGVTDTQYF. The CDR3 DNA reads TGTGCCAGCAATTGGCTAGCGGGAGTCACAGATACGCAGTATTTT.

This clonotype showed up just a few times. CDR3 sequence (DNA): TGTGCCAGCAGCGCGCATCCGGGACAGGGTAATCAGCCCCAGCATTTT. It encodes CASSAHPGQGNQPQHF. The rearrangement joins TRBV9 to TRBJ1-5, with 9 positions matching TRBD1. The germline CDR1 and CDR2 sequences are SGDLS and YYNGEE. Unmatched junction bases numbered 8, after V lost 3 bases and J lost 4 bases. The CDR3 is 16 residues long.

This chain links TRBV5-1 with TRBJ1-4; 7 nucleotides align to TRBD1. The CDR3 has 13 residues. Unmatched junction bases numbered 4, after V lost 4 bases and J lost 7 bases. Looked up from germline, CDR1 is SGHRS and CDR2 is YFSETQ. The CDR3 sequence: CASSPGGSEKLFF. The CDR3 nucleotides are TGCGCCAGCAGCCCAGGGGGAAGTGAAAAACTGTTTTTT.

The chain has TRBV19 and TRBJ2-2; the D is unclear. Germline V gene data show CDR1 as LNHDA and CDR2 as SQIVND (reference sequence). The ends were cut back, 10 bases at V and 6 bases at J, with 15 bases in the middle. The CDR3 is made up of 13 amino acids. CDR3 in DNA: TGTGCCACGAGTAGTTTAGGTTCCGGGGAGCTGTTTTTT. Its protein product is CATSSLGSGELFF.

In this sample, this clonotype turned up many times. The chain couples TRBV5-1 to TRBJ2-4; D is possibly TRBD1 or TRBD2 (5 bases each). Germline CDR1 and CDR2: SGHRS and YFSETQ. The V end was cut by 3 bases, the J end by 8 bases, with 9 bases between. CDR3 size: 12 residues. The CDR3 DNA is TGCGCCAGCAGCTCCAGAGGGGACATTCAGTACTTC. Protein sequence: CASSSRGDIQYF.

This rearrangement joins TRBV12-3 or TRBV12-4 to TRBJ1-3, with unresolved D. The V end was cut by 5 bases, the J end by 0 bases, with 11 bases between. The CDR3 spans 15 residues. The CDR3 DNA reads as TGTGCCAGCAGTAGCCGAGCGAGCTCTGGAAACACCATATATTTT. This codes for CASSSRASSGNTIYF.

The chain recombines TRBV20-1 with TRBJ1-3; a possible D gene is TRBD1 (6 bases). With 5 bases removed from V and 0 bases from J, the gap between germline ends came to 11 bases. The CDR3 sequence is 14 residues long. Per germline, CDR1 DFQATT and CDR2 SNEGSKA (reference sequence). CDR3 residues: CSAYTGPSGNTIYF. In DNA form, the CDR3 reads TGCAGTGCTTATACAGGGCCCTCTGGAAACACCATATATTTT.

The V call is TRBV7-2, the J call TRBJ2-7; 7 bases agree with TRBD1. Germline V lookup: CDR1 SGHTA, CDR2 FQGNSA. This CDR3 has 15 amino acids. Trimming cost V 2 bases and J 3 bases; bases outside gene matches: 7. Here the CDR3 DNA reads TGTGCCAGCAGCTTAACCGGGACAGACTACTACGAGCAGTACTTC. As protein: CASSLTGTDYYEQYF.

This clonotype has more than one count but fewer than ten. V gene TRBV7-2 combines with J gene TRBJ2-7; D gene unclear. Germline values: CDR1 SGHTA, CDR2 FQGNSA. The CDR3 is made up of 13 amino acids. Trimming left V 5 bases short and J 7 bases short, with 15 bases between. The CDR3 sequence is CASSHRTRKEQYV. In DNA form, the CDR3 reads TGTGCCAGCAGCCACCGGACCCGAAAGGAGCAGTACGTC.

This clonotype was detected only a few times. The chain couples TRBV7-8 to TRBJ2-2; 7 nucleotides align to TRBD2. With V trimmed by 5 bases and J by 5 bases, 14 bases remained unmatched. Germline V gene sequence: CDR1 SGHVS, CDR2 FQNEAQ. The length of the CDR3 is 17 residues. The CDR3 coding sequence is TGTGCCAGCAGCCCAAGGGCGGCTAGCGGACTTACCGGGGAGCTGTTTTTT. It codes for CASSPRAASGLTGELFF.

The rearrangement links TRBV7-2 to TRBJ2-2, with D unclear. V was clipped by 4 bases and J by 2 bases, with 8 bases between them. Germline V gene lookup returns CDR1 SGHTA and CDR2 FQGNSA. The CDR3 runs 14 residues. The CDR3 is CASSSDFNTGELFF. The CDR3 coding sequence is TGTGCCAGCAGCTCCGACTTTAACACCGGGGAGCTGTTTTTT.